This T cell receptor beta chain was obtained from a study of shared clonotypes between healthy human individuals. Study-level findings and limits: It was the non-shared clonotypes that had lower generation probabilities than clonotypes shared by all four donors.

CD8 cells classed as naive were CD45RO-negative and positively selected for CCR7, excluding terminally differentiated effector memory CD45RA+ cells. Notes on this clone: Its target is unknown.

It was at deep level that the assay was run. Some clones are missing from TCRdb's copy, which holds only in-frame ones; the method was immunoSEQ multiplex PCR. The table has roughly 650,000 clones, 95% to 96% seen once. Trimming took off 6 bases at V and 3 bases at J, with 16 bases between the two ends. In germline, CDR1 is SGHAT, CDR2 FQNNGV. The CDR3 runs 15 residues. This clonotype was sampled from a woman aged 25-40 years in good health. The V call is TRBV11-2, the J call TRBJ2-3; D is undetermined. The sample comprised naive CD8+ T cells sorted from blood. The CDR3 is CASSILGVGTDTQYF. CDR3 nucleotide sequence: TGTGCCAGCAGTATATTAGGAGTCGGGACAGATACGCAGTATTTT.